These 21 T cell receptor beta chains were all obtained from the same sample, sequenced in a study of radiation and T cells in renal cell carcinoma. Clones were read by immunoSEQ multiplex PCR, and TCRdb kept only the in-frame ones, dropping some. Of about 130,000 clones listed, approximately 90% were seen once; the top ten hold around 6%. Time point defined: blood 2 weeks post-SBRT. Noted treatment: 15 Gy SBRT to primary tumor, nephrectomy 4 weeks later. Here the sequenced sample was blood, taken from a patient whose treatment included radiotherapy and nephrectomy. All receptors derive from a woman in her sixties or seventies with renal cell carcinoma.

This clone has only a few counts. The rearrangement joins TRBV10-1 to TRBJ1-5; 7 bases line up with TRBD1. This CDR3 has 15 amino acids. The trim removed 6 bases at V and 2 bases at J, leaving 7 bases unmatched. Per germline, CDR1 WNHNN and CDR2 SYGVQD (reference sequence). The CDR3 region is CASSHYRGGNQPQHF. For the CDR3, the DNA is TGCGCCAGCAGCCATTACAGGGGTGGCAATCAGCCCCAGCATTTT.

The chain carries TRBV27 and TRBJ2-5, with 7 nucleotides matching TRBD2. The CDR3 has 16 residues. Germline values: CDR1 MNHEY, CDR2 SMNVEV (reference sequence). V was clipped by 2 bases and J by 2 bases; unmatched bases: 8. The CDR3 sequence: CASSLTLGGIQETQYF. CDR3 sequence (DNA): TGTGCCAGCAGTTTAACCCTGGGGGGGATTCAAGAGACCCAGTACTTC.

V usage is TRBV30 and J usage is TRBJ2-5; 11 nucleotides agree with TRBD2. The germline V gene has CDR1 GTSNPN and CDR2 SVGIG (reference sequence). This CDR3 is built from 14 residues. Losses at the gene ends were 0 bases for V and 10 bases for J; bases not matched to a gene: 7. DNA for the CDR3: TGTGCCTGGAGTGTAGAACTAGCGGGGGATCACCAGTACTTC. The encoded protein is CAWSVELAGDHQYF. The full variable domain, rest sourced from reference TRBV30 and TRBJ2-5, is SQTIHQWPATLVQPVGSPLSLECTVEGTSNPNLYWYRQAAGRGLQLLFYSVGIGQISSEVPQNLSASRPQDRQFILSSKKLLLSDSGFYLCAWSVELAGDHQYFGPGTRLLVL.

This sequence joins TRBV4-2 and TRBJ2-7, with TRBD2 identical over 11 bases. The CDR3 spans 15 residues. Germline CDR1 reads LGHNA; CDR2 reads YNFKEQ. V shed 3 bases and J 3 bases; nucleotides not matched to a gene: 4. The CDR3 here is CASSHPGTSGYEQYF. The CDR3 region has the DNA TGTGCCAGCAGCCACCCCGGGACTAGCGGCTACGAGCAGTACTTC.

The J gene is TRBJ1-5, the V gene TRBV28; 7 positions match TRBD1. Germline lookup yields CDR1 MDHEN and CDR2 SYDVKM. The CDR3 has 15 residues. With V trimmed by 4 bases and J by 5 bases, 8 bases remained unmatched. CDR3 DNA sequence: TGTGCCAGCAGTTCCTTGACAGGGTTGTATCAGCCCCAGCATTTT. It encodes CASSSLTGLYQPQHF.

The DNA for the CDR3 is TGCAGTGCTAGGATCGCCTACGAGCAGTACTTC. Translation: CSARIAYEQYF. The genes are TRBV20-1 and TRBJ2-7; D gene unclear. Germline V gene lookup returns CDR1 DFQATT and CDR2 SNEGSKA (reference sequence). V shed 3 bases and J shed 2 bases, with 5 bases lying between them. The CDR3 has 11 residues.

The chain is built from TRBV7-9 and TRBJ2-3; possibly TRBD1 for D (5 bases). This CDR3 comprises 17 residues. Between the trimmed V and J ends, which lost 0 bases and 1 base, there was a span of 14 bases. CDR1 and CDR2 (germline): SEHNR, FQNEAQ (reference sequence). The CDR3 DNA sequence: TGTGCCAGCAGCTTAGCGGGGCCTACCCCTCGCACAGATACGCAGTATTTT. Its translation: CASSLAGPTPRTDTQYF.

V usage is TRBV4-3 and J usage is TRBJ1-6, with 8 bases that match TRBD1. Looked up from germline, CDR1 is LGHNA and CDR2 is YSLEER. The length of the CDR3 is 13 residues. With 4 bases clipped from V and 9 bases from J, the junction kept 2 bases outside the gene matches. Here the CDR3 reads CASSPDRVSPLHF. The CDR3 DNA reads TGCGCCAGCAGCCCGGACAGGGTTTCACCCCTCCACTTT.

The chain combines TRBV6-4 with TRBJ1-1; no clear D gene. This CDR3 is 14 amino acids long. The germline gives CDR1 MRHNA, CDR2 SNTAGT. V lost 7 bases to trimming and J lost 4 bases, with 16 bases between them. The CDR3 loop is CASNPWREVTEAFF. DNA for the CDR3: TGTGCCAGCAACCCTTGGAGGGAGGTCACTGAAGCTTTCTTT.

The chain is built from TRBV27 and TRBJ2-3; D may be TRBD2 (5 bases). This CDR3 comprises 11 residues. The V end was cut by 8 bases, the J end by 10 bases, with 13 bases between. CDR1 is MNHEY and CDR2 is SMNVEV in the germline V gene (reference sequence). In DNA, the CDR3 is TGTGCCAGCGGACTTGGCGTAGCGCAGTATTTT. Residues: CASGLGVAQYF.

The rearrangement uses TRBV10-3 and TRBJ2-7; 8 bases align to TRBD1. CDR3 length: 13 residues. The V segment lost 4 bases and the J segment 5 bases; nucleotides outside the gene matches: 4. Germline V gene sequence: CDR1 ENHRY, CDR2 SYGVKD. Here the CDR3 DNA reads TGTGCCATCAGTGGTGGACAGGGCCACGAGCAGTACTTC. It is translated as CAISGGQGHEQYF.

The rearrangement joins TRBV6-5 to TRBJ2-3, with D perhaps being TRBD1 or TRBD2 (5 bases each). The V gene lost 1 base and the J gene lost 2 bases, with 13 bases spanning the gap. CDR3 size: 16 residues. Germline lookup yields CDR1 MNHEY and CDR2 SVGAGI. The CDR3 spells CASSYYLGPSTDTQYF. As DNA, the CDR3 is TGTGCCAGCAGTTACTATCTGGGACCTTCCACAGATACGCAGTATTTT.

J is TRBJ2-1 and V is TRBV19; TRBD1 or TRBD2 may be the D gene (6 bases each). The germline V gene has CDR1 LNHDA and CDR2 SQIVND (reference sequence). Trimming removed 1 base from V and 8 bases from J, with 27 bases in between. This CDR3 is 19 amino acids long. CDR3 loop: CASSIVKGGPGVLVDEQFF. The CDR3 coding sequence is TGTGCCAGTAGTATAGTAAAGGGGGGACCCGGGGTTCTCGTCGATGAGCAGTTCTTC.

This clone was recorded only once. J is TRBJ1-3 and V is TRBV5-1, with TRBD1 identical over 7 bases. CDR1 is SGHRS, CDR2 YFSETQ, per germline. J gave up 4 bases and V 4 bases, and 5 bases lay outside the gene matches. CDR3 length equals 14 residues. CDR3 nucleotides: TGCGCCAGCAGCCAGCACAGGGGAGGAAACACCATATATTTT. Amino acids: CASSQHRGGNTIYF.

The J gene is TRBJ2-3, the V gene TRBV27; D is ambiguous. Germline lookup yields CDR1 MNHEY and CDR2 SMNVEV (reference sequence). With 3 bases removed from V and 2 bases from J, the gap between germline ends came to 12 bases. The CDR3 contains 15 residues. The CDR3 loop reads CASSLERPSTDTQYF. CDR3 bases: TGTGCCAGCAGTTTGGAGCGACCTTCCACAGATACGCAGTATTTT.

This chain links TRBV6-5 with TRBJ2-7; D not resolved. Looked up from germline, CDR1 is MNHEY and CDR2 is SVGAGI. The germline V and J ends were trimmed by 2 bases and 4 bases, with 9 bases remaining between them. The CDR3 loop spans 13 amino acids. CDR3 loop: CASSYGPGYEQYF. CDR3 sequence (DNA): TGTGCCAGCAGTTACGGGCCCGGGTACGAGCAGTACTTC.

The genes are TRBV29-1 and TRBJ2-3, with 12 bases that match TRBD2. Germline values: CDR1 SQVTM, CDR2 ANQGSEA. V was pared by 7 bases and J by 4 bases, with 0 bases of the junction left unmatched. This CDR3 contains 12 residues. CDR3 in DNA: TGCAGCGCTAGCGGGGGGGCAGATACGCAGTATTTT. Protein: CSASGGADTQYF.

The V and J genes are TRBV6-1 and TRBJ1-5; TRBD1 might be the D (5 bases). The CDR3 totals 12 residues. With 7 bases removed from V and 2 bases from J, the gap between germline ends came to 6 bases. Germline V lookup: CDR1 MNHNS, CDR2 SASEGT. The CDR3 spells CASNRRNQPQHF. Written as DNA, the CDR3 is TGTGCCAGCAACAGGCGCAATCAGCCCCAGCATTTT.

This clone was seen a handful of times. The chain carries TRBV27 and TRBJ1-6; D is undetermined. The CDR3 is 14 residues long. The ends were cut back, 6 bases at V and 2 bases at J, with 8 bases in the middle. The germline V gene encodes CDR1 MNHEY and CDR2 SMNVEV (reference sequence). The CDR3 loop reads CASSPNPYNSPLHF. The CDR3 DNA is TGTGCCAGCAGCCCCAACCCCTATAATTCACCCCTCCACTTT.

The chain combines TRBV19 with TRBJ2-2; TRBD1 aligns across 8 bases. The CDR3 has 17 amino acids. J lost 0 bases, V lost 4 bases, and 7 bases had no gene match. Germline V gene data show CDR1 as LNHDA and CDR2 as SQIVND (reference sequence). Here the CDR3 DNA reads TGTGCCAGTAGTAGAAGACAGGGGACCTCGAACACCGGGGAGCTGTTTTTT. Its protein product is CASSRRQGTSNTGELFF.

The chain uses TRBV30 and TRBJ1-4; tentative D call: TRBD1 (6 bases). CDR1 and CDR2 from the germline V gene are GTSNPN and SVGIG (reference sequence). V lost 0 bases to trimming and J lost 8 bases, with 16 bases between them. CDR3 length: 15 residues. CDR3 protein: CAWSVGGSAREKLFF. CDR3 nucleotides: TGTGCCTGGAGTGTCGGGGGCTCGGCGAGGGAAAAACTGTTTTTT. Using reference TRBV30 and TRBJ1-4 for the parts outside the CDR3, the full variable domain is SQTIHQWPATLVQPVGSPLSLECTVEGTSNPNLYWYRQAAGRGLQLLFYSVGIGQISSEVPQNLSASRPQDRQFILSSKKLLLSDSGFYLCAWSVGGSAREKLFFGSGTQLSVL.